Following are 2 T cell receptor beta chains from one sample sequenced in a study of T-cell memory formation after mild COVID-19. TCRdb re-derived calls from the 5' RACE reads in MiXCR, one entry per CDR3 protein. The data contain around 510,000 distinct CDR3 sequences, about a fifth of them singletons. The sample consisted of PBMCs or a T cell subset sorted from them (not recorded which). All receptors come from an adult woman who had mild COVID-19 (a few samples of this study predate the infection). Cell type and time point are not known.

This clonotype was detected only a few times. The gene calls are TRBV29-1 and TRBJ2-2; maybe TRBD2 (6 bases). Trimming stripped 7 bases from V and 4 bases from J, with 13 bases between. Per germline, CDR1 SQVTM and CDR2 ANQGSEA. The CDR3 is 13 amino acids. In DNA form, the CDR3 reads TGCAGCGCTCGCGGGATTTTCACCGGGGAGCTGTTTTTT. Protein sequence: CSARGIFTGELFF.

The CDR3 bases are TGTGCCAGCAGTTACAATCCAGCGGGACTCCGGGATACGCAGTATTTT. It specifies CASSYNPAGLRDTQYF. This chain uses TRBV6-5 with TRBJ2-3; 7 bases agree with TRBD2. With 2 bases clipped from V and 6 bases from J, the junction kept 11 bases outside the gene matches. Per the germline V gene, CDR1 is MNHEY and CDR2 is SVGAGI. CDR3 length: 16 residues.